One and the same sample provided the 8 T cell receptor beta chains below, sequenced in a study of T cell responses to AZD1222 COVID-19 vaccine. Assay used: immunoSEQ multiplex PCR; TCRdb lists only in-frame clones, some missing. The repertoire holds about 39,000 clones, around 91% seen once, with 30% to 45% in the top ten. The sequencing here drew on peripheral blood, taken 28 days after the second AZD1222 dose. The source of these receptors is an adult who received the AZD1222 COVID-19 vaccine.

The chain is built from TRBV7-8 and TRBJ2-1; 9 bases match TRBD2. CDR1 and CDR2 from the germline V gene are SGHVS and FQNEAQ. CDR3 size: 17 residues. The V gene end was trimmed by 7 bases and the J gene end by 5 bases; junction bases not matched to a gene: 15. The CDR3, as DNA: TGTGCCAGCATCCTCTTAGCCGCTAGCGGGATTCACAATGAGCAGTTCTTC. Translating it yields CASILLAASGIHNEQFF.

The chain is built from TRBV19 and TRBJ2-1; 11 bases match TRBD1. V gave up 6 bases and J gave up 5 bases; unmatched junction bases: 12. The CDR3 extends over 17 amino acids. Germline CDR1 reads LNHDA; CDR2 reads SQIVND (reference sequence). CDR3 loop: CASSPLRGQGADNEQFF. The CDR3 nucleotides read TGTGCCAGTAGCCCTCTAAGAGGACAGGGGGCGGACAATGAGCAGTTCTTC.

A single count supports this clone. CDR3 coding DNA: TGTGCCAGCAGCGTACGATTGATTAGCACAGATACGCAGTATTTT. The encoded protein is CASSVRLISTDTQYF. V is TRBV9 and J is TRBJ2-3; D is uncertain. The CDR3 loop spans 15 amino acids. Germline-derived CDR1 and CDR2 are SGDLS and YYNGEE. V lost 1 base to trimming and J lost 0 bases, with 9 bases between them.

V is TRBV7-9 and J is TRBJ1-4; D uncertain. Trimming cost V 2 bases and J 4 bases, with 5 bases left between them. CDR1 is SEHNR and CDR2 is FQNEAQ in the germline V gene (reference sequence). CDR3 size: 13 residues. The CDR3 loop reads CASSLSNNEKLFF. Written as DNA, the CDR3 is TGTGCCAGCAGCTTATCTAATAATGAAAAACTGTTTTTT.

V gene TRBV29-1 combines with J gene TRBJ1-1; the D is unclear. V lost 0 bases and J 0 bases, leaving 5 bases between the germline ends. This CDR3 contains 13 residues. From germline, CDR1 is SQVTM and CDR2 ANQGSEA. CDR3 amino acids: CSVEERLNTEAFF. CDR3 nucleotides: TGCAGCGTTGAAGAACGTCTGAACACTGAAGCTTTCTTT.

By proportion, this clone is medium-sized (0.01 to 0.1%). The V gene is TRBV6-2 or TRBV6-3, the J gene TRBJ2-1, with 8 bases lining up with TRBD2. The CDR3 has 17 residues. Germline V gene data show CDR1 as MNHEY and CDR2 as SVGEGT. The V gene end was trimmed by 2 bases and the J gene end by 3 bases; junction bases not matched to a gene: 9. For the CDR3, the DNA is TGTGCCAGCAGTTACCCCGTCGGGGGGGCCGGCTACAATGAGCAGTTCTTC. Encoded protein: CASSYPVGGAGYNEQFF.

The J gene is TRBJ2-7, the V gene TRBV19; D unclear. The CDR3 is 13 residues long. The V and J ends lost 5 bases and 1 base respectively, with 9 bases between them. Germline V lookup: CDR1 LNHDA, CDR2 SQIVND (reference sequence). The CDR3 is CASSVDGSYEQYF. DNA for the CDR3: TGTGCCAGTAGTGTCGACGGATCCTACGAGCAGTACTTC.

The V call is TRBV5-6, the J call TRBJ1-2; 8 bases line up with TRBD1. The ends lost 0 bases at V and 4 bases at J; junction bases unmatched: 14. Germline values: CDR1 SGHDT, CDR2 YYEEEE. The CDR3 has 18 amino acids. CDR3 sequence: CASSLANRAGGSTYGYTF. The CDR3 DNA is TGTGCCAGCAGCTTGGCCAATCGGGCAGGGGGCTCTACCTATGGCTACACCTTC.